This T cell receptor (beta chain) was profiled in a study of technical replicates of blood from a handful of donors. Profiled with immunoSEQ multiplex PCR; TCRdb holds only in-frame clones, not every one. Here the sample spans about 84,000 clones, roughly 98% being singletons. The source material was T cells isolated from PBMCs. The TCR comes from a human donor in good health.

The CDR3 bases are TGTGCCAGCAGCTTTATGGGACAGTTAAACGATGAGCAGTACTTC. Its protein product is CASSFMGQLNDEQYF. The chain has TRBV7-8 and TRBJ2-7; TRBD1 matches 7 bases. The V gene's germline CDR1 is SGHVS and CDR2 FQNEAQ. The V and J ends lost 3 bases and 7 bases, in that order; junction bases with no gene match: 12. The CDR3 is made up of 15 amino acids.